This T cell receptor beta chain was sequenced in a study of cytomegalovirus exposure and HLA in healthy donors. This clone turned up a few times. Its specificity is unknown. This PCR relied on a set of 60 Vbeta primers and 13 Jbeta primers. Profiling relied on immunoSEQ multiplex PCR, and the TCRdb table lists in-frame clones only, not all of them. Seen here are about 150,000 clones, 70% to 85% observed once, and the top ten hold under 8%. Germline CDR1 is SGHAT and CDR2 is FQNNGV. V lost 6 bases, J lost 4 bases, and 8 bases stayed unmatched. The CDR3 sequence is 14 residues long. Study outcomes and limitations: HLA restriction was apparent for most CMV-associated TCR beta chains in a later analysis. Data from an earlier analysis indicated that most TCR beta V segments were productive either about 90% or about 30% of the time.

The source of this sequence is a woman between 45 and 60 years old in good health and CMV-seropositive. The J gene is TRBJ2-7, the V gene TRBV11-2, with TRBD1 identical over 8 bases. The sequencing input was PBMCs. The CDR3 nucleotides are TGTGCCAGCAGAGGACAGGGTATTTCGTACGAGCAGTACTTC. Translation gives CASRGQGISYEQYF.